A single T cell receptor beta chain is shown here with its context. Its matching antigen is unknown. The CDR3 length is 16 residues. CDR1 is MNHEY, CDR2 SMNVEV, per germline (reference sequence). J gave up 4 bases and V 3 bases, and 8 bases lay outside the gene matches. This specimen comes from a study of shared clonotypes between healthy human individuals. At the level of the study: Ranging from 18 to 49 in age, donors were a couple of women and three men.

HIV-negative, healthy adults without recent acute infections or vaccinations were the donors. Every donor was a Caucasian adult from Nashville, Tennessee. Study-wide points: Larger estimated richness was generally seen in naive subsets than in memory subsets.

Profiling relied on immunoSEQ multiplex PCR, and the TCRdb table lists in-frame clones only, not all of them. The top ten clones hold about 0.36% of a sample with roughly 2.2 million clones, 85% to 95% of them seen once. The sequence derives from a man younger than 35 in good health. Some clones in this sample may be carry-over from other donors' samples. This chain links TRBV27 with TRBJ1-5, with TRBD1 matching over 8 bases. The sample was naive CD4+ T cells from PBMCs. Subset given: CD45RA+ positively selected. The DNA of the CDR3 is TGTGCCAGCAGTTTGACCAGGGGGCGCGGGAATCAGCCCCAGCATTTT. The encoded protein is CASSLTRGRGNQPQHF.